Reported below is one T cell receptor beta chain. What it recognizes is unknown. Researchers amplified the TCR beta CDR3 regions from RNA transcripts. First-round RT-PCR targeting the TCR CDR3 was performed with the HTBI primer set. TCRdb re-called the multiplex PCR reads with MiXCR, one entry per CDR3 protein. The table shows about 480,000 distinct CDR3 sequences, with about 20% occurring only once. The sample comes from a study of T cells in Graves' hyperthyroidism and ophthalmopathy. Across the study: Before any treatment, at initial diagnosis, peripheral blood was collected.

General study findings and limits: The model anticipated ophthalmopathy a median approximately 6.7 months pre-onset.

Germline loops: CDR1 LGHDT, CDR2 YNNKEL (reference sequence). The CDR3 extends over 17 amino acids. Unmatched junction bases numbered 16, after V lost 7 bases and J lost 5 bases. Each ophthalmopathy patient scored at least 3 on the Clinical Activity Score and at least 4 on NOSPECS grade, with duration under 3 months. The chain couples TRBV3-1 to TRBJ2-2, with 7 bases aligning to TRBD2. The sequencing input was blood. The TCR was taken from an older woman with Graves' ophthalmopathy. CDR3 loop: CASTPLPTSSGTGELFF. CDR3 nucleotides: TGTGCCAGCACCCCACTCCCGACTAGCAGCGGAACCGGGGAGCTGTTTTTT. Using reference TRBV3-1 and TRBJ2-2 for the parts outside the CDR3, the full variable domain is DTAVSQTPKYLVTQMGNDKSIKCEQNLGHDTMYWYKQDSKKFLKIMFSYNNKELIINETVPNRFSPKSPDKAHLNLHINSLELGDSAVYFCASTPLPTSSGTGELFFGEGSRLTVL.